Listed below are T cell receptor beta chains from one sample, sequenced in a study of blood T cell repertoires in COVID-19. TCRdb's copy holds only in-frame clones and misses some; the assay was immunoSEQ multiplex PCR. This table holds about 210,000 clones, about 89% found once. The material sequenced was peripheral blood. These receptors were obtained from a woman in her 40s with acute or convalescent COVID-19. Both conserved end residues are part of each CDR3. The D gene is left open where the match is weak. Clone size, where shown, is once, few, many, or a class for clones that have expanded.

size,D,V,J,CDR3,DNA
.,.,TRBV4-1,TRBJ1-4,CASSQVTQNNEKLFF,TGCGCCAGCAGCCAAGTTACACAGAACAATGAAAAACTGTTTTTT
.,TRBD2,TRBV9,TRBJ2-1,CASSVVPGGASGGATNEQFF,TGTGCCAGCAGCGTAGTCCCAGGGGGGGCTAGCGGGGGGGCCACGAATGAGCAGTTCTTC
few,.,TRBV19,TRBJ2-4,CASSPRGLAKNIQYF,TGTGCCAGTAGTCCTAGGGGTCTAGCCAAAAACATTCAGTACTTC
.,.,TRBV24-1,TRBJ1-1,CATSRGREAFF,TGTGCCACCTCTCGGGGGAGGGAAGCTTTCTTT
.,.,TRBV19,TRBJ1-2,CASSMGRGNLYGYTF,TGTGCCAGTAGTATGGGCAGGGGAAATCTATATGGCTACACCTTC
.,.,TRBV10-3,TRBJ1-2,CAISDKGNMNGYTF,TGTGCCATCAGTGATAAGGGGAATATGAACGGCTACACCTTC
few,.,TRBV7-4,TRBJ1-3,CASSLDDRNTIYF,TGTGCCAGCAGCTTAGACGACAGAAACACCATATATTTT
.,.,TRBV7-3,TRBJ1-3,CASSLQGSHSGNTIYF,TGTGCCAGCAGCTTACAGGGGTCCCACTCTGGAAACACCATATATTTT
.,.,TRBV30,TRBJ2-3,CAWSVRPPLDSGTDTQYF,TGTGCCTGGAGTGTAAGGCCCCCACTAGATTCGGGCACAGATACGCAGTATTTT
.,.,TRBV19,TRBJ1-6,CASTTTGSGDSPLHF,TGTGCCAGTACAACCACGGGGTCTGGGGATTCACCCCTCCACTTT
.,.,TRBV30,TRBJ1-5,CAWSAGDTQPQHF,TGTGCCTGGAGTGCTGGGGACACCCAGCCCCAGCATTTT
once,.,TRBV5-1,TRBJ2-2,CASSLFGHTNTGELFF,TGCGCCAGCAGCTTGTTTGGGCACACGAACACCGGGGAGCTGTTTTTT
.,.,TRBV19,TRBJ2-3,CASSIDTGRDTQYF,TGTGCCAGTAGTATAGATACTGGGCGCGATACGCAGTATTTT
.,TRBD1,TRBV5-1,TRBJ2-5,CASSQGAGETQYF,TGCGCCAGCAGCCAGGGGGCTGGTGAGACCCAGTACTTC
.,TRBD1,TRBV27,TRBJ1-2,CASRPGQGFYGYTF,TGTGCCAGCAGGCCGGGACAGGGGTTCTATGGCTACACCTTC
few,.,TRBV11-2,TRBJ1-3,CASSIEGNTIYF,TGTGCCAGCAGTATTGAGGGAAACACCATATATTTT
.,TRBD1,TRBV30,TRBJ1-4,CAWNGQGAYEKLFF,TGTGCCTGGAACGGACAGGGGGCGTATGAAAAACTGTTTTTT
.,TRBD1,TRBV30,TRBJ2-5,CAWSLRRDRGLGTQYF,TGTGCCTGGAGTCTGCGCCGGGACAGGGGGCTTGGGACCCAGTACTTC
.,.,TRBV7-2,TRBJ1-5,CASSTQENQPQHF,TGTGCCAGCAGCACACAGGAGAATCAGCCCCAGCATTTT
.,.,TRBV7-6,TRBJ2-3,CASSLASLLSDTQYF,TGTGCCAGCAGCTTAGCCTCCCTACTCTCAGATACGCAGTATTTT
.,.,TRBV4-2,TRBJ2-5,CASSPPAVRWAQYF,TGTGCCAGCAGCCCTCCTGCCGTGCGGTGGGCCCAGTACTTC
.,TRBD2,TRBV24-1,TRBJ2-1,CATSDTSGGRGQFF,TGTGCCACCAGTGATACTAGCGGAGGACGAGGGCAGTTCTTC